The present entry profiles one T cell receptor beta chain with its context. Its antigen is currently unknown. The sample is drawn from a study of PD-1 blockade in classical Hodgkin lymphoma. Study results and caveats: Newly diagnosed patients had diversity similar to the baseline diversity of complete responders.

The patients all showed relapse after autologous stem cell transplantation, while their brentuximab vedotin exposure varied. Relapsed/refractory classical Hodgkin lymphoma patients had complete, partial or progressive responses. Data came from immunoSEQ multiplex PCR; TCRdb stores just in-frame clones and leaves some out. The data show about 26,000 clones, roughly two thirds seen once. This CDR3 has 15 amino acids. Germline-derived CDR1 and CDR2 are KGHSH and LQKENI. Trimming at V came to 4 bases and at J to 5 bases, leaving 8 bases not matched to a gene. This clonotype originated in a human donor with classical Hodgkin lymphoma. This sequence joins TRBV18 and TRBJ2-7; 10 nucleotides align to TRBD2. The sample consisted of peripheral blood mononuclear cells (PBMCs), taken before the second cycle of nivolumab. The CDR3 sequence is CASSLGLAEGHEQYF. As DNA, the CDR3 is TGTGCCAGCTCACTCGGACTAGCGGAAGGCCACGAGCAGTACTTC. Complete variable domain (other parts from reference TRBV18 and TRBJ2-7): NAGVMQNPRHLVRRRGQEARLRCSPMKGHSHVYWYRQLPEEGLKFMVYLQKENIIDESGMPKERFSAEFPKEGPSILRIQQVVRGDSAAYFCASSLGLAEGHEQYFGPGTRLTVT.